This T cell receptor (beta chain) stems from a study of Ad26.COV2.S vaccination and SARS-CoV-2 variants. Overall study findings and caveats: Those who received the vaccine showed greater spike-specific TCR breadth than those given placebo.

The protocol was immunoSEQ multiplex PCR, while the TCRdb copy is restricted to in-frame clones and leaves out a portion. This sample has about 480,000 clones, with roughly 89% found just once. A note on this clone: Its target is not known.

Treatment reported: 19 received Ad26.COV2.S at low or high dose, single or two shots; about 5 received placebo; per-sample allocation not given. Vaccine and placebo recipients were sampled on day 63 after the first injection. The sample in question was peripheral blood, obtained in a trial of Ad26.COV2.S vaccine versus placebo. This clonotype was obtained from a person aged 18-60 years who received the Ad26.COV2.S COVID-19 vaccine or a placebo.

CDR3 loop: CASSLDGFSPLHF. CDR3 DNA: TGCGCCAGCAGCTTGGACGGCTTTTCACCCCTCCACTTT. This chain joins TRBV5-1 and TRBJ1-6, with D uncertain. Trimming cost V 0 bases and J 9 bases, with 7 bases left between them. The germline CDR1 and CDR2 sequences are SGHRS and YFSETQ. The CDR3 loop spans 13 amino acids.